In its sample, the clone carrying this T cell receptor beta chain was seen many times. No antigen is known for it. CDR1 is WSHSY, CDR2 SAAADI, per germline. The V end was cut by 8 bases, the J end by 2 bases, with 10 bases between. The CDR3 extends over 13 amino acids. The source of the sample is a study of Graves' ophthalmopathy and Graves' hyperthyroidism. Study outcomes and limitations: Detection in blood was also observed for most expanded thyroid clonotypes above 0.001 frequency. Progression of ophthalmopathy was predicted by the model with 70% to 71% sensitivity and just over 72% specificity.

Amplification targeted the TCR beta CDR3 regions, with RNA transcripts as the source material. The workflow started with a first-round RT-PCR run with HTBI primers and then moved on to a second-round multiplex PCR. TCRdb ran MiXCR on the multiplex PCR reads and lists one entry per CDR3 protein. The profile shows about 220,000 distinct CDR3 sequences, about 22% of them singletons. V gene TRBV10-2 combines with J gene TRBJ1-5; D is unresolved. Source material: peripheral blood. This TCR was sampled from a woman in her forties or fifties with Graves' ophthalmopathy. The CDR3 here is CASAVGGNQPQHF. The CDR3 DNA follows: TGCGCCAGCGCCGTTGGAGGCAATCAGCCCCAGCATTTT.